These 27 T cell receptor beta chains originate from one sample sequenced in a study of blood T cell repertoires in COVID-19. The table came from immunoSEQ multiplex PCR; TCRdb's copy has only in-frame clones and leaves some out. The table records about 400,000 clones, roughly 88% of them present only once. Specimen: PBMCs or T cells enriched from blood (not recorded which). Receptors originate from a middle-aged woman with acute COVID-19.

This chain joins TRBV2 and TRBJ2-2; TRBD2 aligns across 13 bases. There are 15 residues in the CDR3. V gave up 7 bases and J gave up 6 bases; unmatched junction bases: 5. Per germline, CDR1 SNHLY and CDR2 FYNNEI. The CDR3 region is CASIGTSGVAGELFF. The CDR3 DNA follows: TGTGCCAGCATAGGGACTAGCGGGGTGGCCGGGGAGCTGTTTTTT. Complete variable domain (other parts from reference TRBV2 and TRBJ2-2): EPEVTQTPSHQVTQMGQEVILRCVPISNHLYFYWYRQILGQKVEFLVSFYNNEISEKSEIFDDQFSVERPDGSNFTLKIRSTKLEDSAMYFCASIGTSGVAGELFFGEGSRLTVL.

In this sample, this clone turned up a few times. This chain joins TRBV5-1 and TRBJ1-5, with D uncertain. Germline assignment: CDR1 SGHRS and CDR2 YFSETQ. Trimming removed 0 bases from V and 4 bases from J, with 11 bases in between. CDR3 length: 15 residues. DNA of the CDR3: TGCGCCAGCAGCTTGGACGGAATACTAAATCAGCCCCAGCATTTT. Translating gives CASSLDGILNQPQHF.

V and J are TRBV18 and TRBJ2-2, with a weak D call TRBD1 (6 bases). V was clipped by 3 bases and J by 1 base, with 9 bases between them. This CDR3 comprises 15 residues. CDR1 and CDR2 (germline): KGHSH, LQKENI. CDR3 protein: CASSPGTRNTGELFF. The CDR3 DNA is TGTGCCAGCTCACCCGGGACACGGAACACCGGGGAGCTGTTTTTT.

The gene calls are TRBV18 and TRBJ2-7, with 10 bases lining up with TRBD1. CDR3 length: 15 amino acids. The germline V gene has CDR1 KGHSH and CDR2 LQKENI. Unmatched junction bases numbered 6, after V lost 6 bases and J lost 1 base. The CDR3 is CASSDRGPYSYEQYF. The CDR3 nucleotides are TGTGCCAGCTCCGACAGGGGGCCATATTCCTACGAGCAGTACTTC.

Regarding this clone: A read error may produce the germline difference seen at one junction end. The chain couples TRBV7-9 to TRBJ1-2; TRBD1 matches 7 bases. Germline V gives CDR1 SEHNR, CDR2 FQNEAQ (reference sequence). This CDR3 contains 11 residues. The CDR3, as DNA: TGTGCCAGCAGCTTACGGGACAGCAGGTCCTTC. Its protein is CASSLRDSRSF.

As regards this clone: Relative to the germline gene, one junction end is altered; a read error may explain this. This chain links TRBV2 with TRBJ2-7; D is unresolved. The CDR3 is 12 amino acids. CDR1 is SNHLY and CDR2 is FYNNEI in the germline V gene. In DNA form, the CDR3 reads TGTGCCAGCAGGGAAGGAGTCTACGAGCAGTACTTC. Protein: CASREGVYEQYF.

The chain carries TRBV27 and TRBJ2-1; D may be TRBD1 (6 bases). CDR1 MNHEY and CDR2 SMNVEV come from the germline V gene (reference sequence). V was cut by 1 base and J by 14 bases, with 12 bases left in between. This CDR3 comprises 12 residues. The CDR3 DNA sequence: TGTGCCAGCAGTTTATGGAAAGGGGGTGAGTTCTTC. Amino acid sequence: CASSLWKGGEFF.

This clone was seen more than once but under ten times. The V and J genes are TRBV5-6 and TRBJ2-2, with a tentative D call TRBD2 (5 bases). The V and J ends lost 2 bases and 6 bases respectively, with 11 bases between them. The V gene's germline CDR1 is SGHDT and CDR2 YYEEEE. This CDR3 has 14 residues. For the CDR3, the DNA is TGTGCCAGCAGCTTTGTATTTAGCGCCGGGGAGCTGTTTTTT. Its protein is CASSFVFSAGELFF.

This clone was found a few times. This sequence joins TRBV12-3 or TRBV12-4 and TRBJ1-1, with D possibly being TRBD1 (5 bases). The CDR3 runs 13 residues. The V gene lost 3 bases and the J gene lost 4 bases, with 9 bases spanning the gap. The CDR3 region is CASSLAGPTEAFF. The CDR3 coding sequence is TGTGCCAGCAGTTTGGCAGGGCCCACTGAAGCTTTCTTT.

This sequence joins TRBV7-6 and TRBJ2-3; 13 nucleotides align to TRBD2. J was trimmed by 4 bases and V by 0 bases; bases with no gene match: 4. The CDR3 consists of 17 residues. The V gene's germline CDR1 is SGHVS and CDR2 FNYEAQ. The CDR3 nucleotides are TGTGCCAGCAGCTTAGCAACCGGGACTAGCGGGGCAGATACGCAGTATTTT. It yields the protein CASSLATGTSGADTQYF.

V gene TRBV6-6 combines with J gene TRBJ2-7; tentative D call: TRBD1 (5 bases). V was clipped by 7 bases and J by 1 base, with 14 bases between them. The CDR3 loop spans 14 amino acids. Looked up from germline, CDR1 is MNHNY and CDR2 is SVGAGI (reference sequence). CDR3: CASKRGSRSYEQYF. CDR3 DNA: TGTGCCAGCAAAAGGGGCAGTAGATCCTACGAGCAGTACTTC.

This clone was counted between two and nine times. This rearrangement joins TRBV12-3 or TRBV12-4 to TRBJ2-5, with a tentative D call TRBD2 (5 bases). The V end was cut by 4 bases, the J end by 5 bases, with 8 bases between. The CDR3 spans 12 residues. The CDR3 bases are TGTGCCAGCAGTTCGTGGAGGGAGACCCAGTACTTC. Residues: CASSSWRETQYF.

The rearrangement links TRBV6-5 to TRBJ1-1; D is unclear. This CDR3 spans 13 amino acids. Per germline, CDR1 MNHEY and CDR2 SVGAGI. The V gene lost 6 bases and the J gene lost 1 base, with 9 bases spanning the gap. The CDR3 DNA is TGTGCCAGCAGCTTCAGGCCGAACACTGAAGCTTTCTTT. Its protein is CASSFRPNTEAFF.

V and J are TRBV9 and TRBJ2-2; D remains unclear. V gave up 0 bases and J gave up 4 bases, with 4 bases separating them. The length of the CDR3 is 13 residues. Germline CDR1 is SGDLS and CDR2 is YYNGEE. CDR3 nucleotide sequence: TGTGCCAGCAGCGTAGCTTTCACCGGGGAGCTGTTTTTT. Encoded protein: CASSVAFTGELFF.

The rearrangement uses TRBV9 and TRBJ1-6; 8 nucleotides agree with TRBD1. Unmatched junction bases numbered 8, after V lost 3 bases and J lost 6 bases. CDR1 is SGDLS and CDR2 is YYNGEE in the germline V gene. CDR3 length equals 16 residues. The CDR3 loop reads CASSAMTGAANSPLHF. CDR3 coding DNA: TGTGCCAGCAGCGCAATGACAGGGGCGGCTAATTCACCCCTCCACTTT.

This chain joins TRBV5-4 and TRBJ1-6; no clear D gene. V was trimmed by 4 bases and J by 4 bases, leaving 12 bases between them. The germline gives CDR1 SGHNT, CDR2 YYREEE (reference sequence). CDR3 size: 15 residues. CDR3: CASSIPGIYNSPLHF. The CDR3, as DNA: TGTGCCAGCAGCATTCCCGGGATATATAATTCACCCCTCCACTTT.

The rearrangement links TRBV27 to TRBJ1-5; D gene uncertain. Germline CDR1 and CDR2: MNHEY and SMNVEV (reference sequence). The CDR3 is 15 residues long. The V gene lost 2 bases and the J gene lost 2 bases, with 10 bases spanning the gap. The chain's CDR3 is CASSLDRRGNQPQHF. The CDR3 DNA reads as TGTGCCAGCAGTTTAGACCGCCGGGGCAATCAGCCCCAGCATTTT.

The rearrangement joins TRBV3-1 (or the pseudogene TRBV3-2) to TRBJ1-6; 8 bases map to TRBD1. This CDR3 comprises 16 residues. Looked up from germline, CDR1 is LGHDT and CDR2 is YNNKEL (reference sequence). V trimming: 0 bases; J trimming: 9 bases; junction bases outside the gene matches: 7. The CDR3 nucleotides read TGTGCCAGCAGCCAAGATCTGACAGGGGCCGTTTCACCCCTCCACTTT. It codes for CASSQDLTGAVSPLHF.

This clone was counted only a few times. The V gene is TRBV5-1, the J gene TRBJ1-1, with TRBD1 identical over 7 bases. The trim removed 4 bases at V and 7 bases at J, leaving 10 bases unmatched. Germline CDR1 SGHRS, CDR2 YFSETQ. The CDR3 is 14 residues long. Here the CDR3 reads CASSTIPGTDEAFF. CDR3 in DNA: TGCGCCAGCAGCACGATACCCGGGACAGATGAAGCTTTCTTT. The full variable domain, in which reference TRBV5-1 and TRBJ1-1 provide the parts outside the CDR3, is KAGVTQTPRYLIKTRGQQVTLSCSPISGHRSVSWYQQTPGQGLQFLFEYFSETQRNKGNFPGRFSGRQFSNSRSEMNVSTLELGDSALYLCASSTIPGTDEAFFGQGTRLTVV.

The chain has TRBV24-1 and TRBJ1-5, with TRBD1 matching over 7 bases. The J segment lost 4 bases and the V segment lost 3 bases, leaving 5 bases of the junction unmatched. The CDR3 sequence is 15 residues long. The germline CDR1 and CDR2 sequences are KGHDR and SFDVKD. CDR3 bases: TGTGCCACCAGTGATGGATACAGGGGAAATCAGCCCCAGCATTTT. Translation: CATSDGYRGNQPQHF.

The count of this clone is one. V usage is TRBV24-1 and J usage is TRBJ1-2; 9 bases agree with TRBD1. Losses at the gene ends were 5 bases for V and 8 bases for J; bases not matched to a gene: 17. The CDR3 spans 17 residues. Looked up from germline, CDR1 is KGHDR and CDR2 is SFDVKD. As DNA, the CDR3 is TGTGCCACCAGTGCTGGGCGGGGTCCGGGACAGGGTAGAGGCTACACCTTC. Amino acid sequence: CATSAGRGPGQGRGYTF.

This clone was detected once. The chain joins TRBV12-5 to TRBJ1-1; D is possibly TRBD1 (6 bases). Germline V gene sequence: CDR1 LGHNT, CDR2 FRNRAP. V was trimmed by 5 bases and J by 1 base, leaving 14 bases between them. CDR3 length: 15 residues. For the CDR3, the DNA is TGTGCTAGTGGTACCCCCTTGACAGGGAACACTGAAGCTTTCTTT. Translating it yields CASGTPLTGNTEAFF.

The genes are TRBV4-1 and TRBJ2-7, with 10 bases matching TRBD1. Germline values: CDR1 MGHRA, CDR2 YSYEKL. The V gene end was trimmed by 4 bases and the J gene end by 5 bases; junction bases not matched to a gene: 11. The CDR3 loop spans 16 amino acids. The CDR3 region has the DNA TGCGCCAGCAGCCCGTCAACGGGACAGGGGTCCCACGAGCAGTACTTC. This codes for CASSPSTGQGSHEQYF.

The rearrangement uses TRBV2 and TRBJ2-3; the match to TRBD2 covers 10 bases. This CDR3 is built from 13 residues. Germline loops: CDR1 SNHLY, CDR2 FYNNEI. The J segment lost 6 bases and the V segment lost 6 bases, leaving 3 bases of the junction unmatched. The CDR3 DNA is TGTGCCAGCAGGGGGACTAGCGTCGATACGCAGTATTTT. The encoded protein is CASRGTSVDTQYF.

The chain combines TRBV3-1 (or the pseudogene TRBV3-2) with TRBJ2-1; 13 bases are shared with TRBD2. The CDR3 is 15 amino acids. With 2 bases clipped from V and 10 bases from J, the junction kept 5 bases outside the gene matches. Germline CDR1 reads LGHDT; CDR2 reads YNNKEL (reference sequence). The CDR3, as DNA: TGTGCCAGCAGCCAAACTAGCGGGGGGGCCCGGGAGCAGTTCTTC. The encoded protein is CASSQTSGGAREQFF.

The rearrangement joins TRBV5-4 to TRBJ2-3, with TRBD2 matching over 7 bases. This CDR3 has 15 amino acids. The V gene end was trimmed by 4 bases and the J gene end by 8 bases; junction bases not matched to a gene: 13. Per germline, CDR1 SGHNT and CDR2 YYREEE (reference sequence). CDR3 loop: CASSVDGAGEGTQYF. The CDR3, as DNA: TGTGCCAGCAGCGTGGACGGGGCGGGGGAAGGTACGCAGTATTTT.

This sequence joins TRBV4-1 and TRBJ2-5, with a weak D call TRBD2 (6 bases). Germline V gives CDR1 MGHRA, CDR2 YSYEKL. V lost 1 base and J 5 bases, leaving 8 bases between the germline ends. The CDR3 is made up of 13 amino acids. The CDR3 coding sequence is TGCGCCAGCAGCCAAGCGGGGGTGGAGACCCAGTACTTC. It codes for CASSQAGVETQYF.